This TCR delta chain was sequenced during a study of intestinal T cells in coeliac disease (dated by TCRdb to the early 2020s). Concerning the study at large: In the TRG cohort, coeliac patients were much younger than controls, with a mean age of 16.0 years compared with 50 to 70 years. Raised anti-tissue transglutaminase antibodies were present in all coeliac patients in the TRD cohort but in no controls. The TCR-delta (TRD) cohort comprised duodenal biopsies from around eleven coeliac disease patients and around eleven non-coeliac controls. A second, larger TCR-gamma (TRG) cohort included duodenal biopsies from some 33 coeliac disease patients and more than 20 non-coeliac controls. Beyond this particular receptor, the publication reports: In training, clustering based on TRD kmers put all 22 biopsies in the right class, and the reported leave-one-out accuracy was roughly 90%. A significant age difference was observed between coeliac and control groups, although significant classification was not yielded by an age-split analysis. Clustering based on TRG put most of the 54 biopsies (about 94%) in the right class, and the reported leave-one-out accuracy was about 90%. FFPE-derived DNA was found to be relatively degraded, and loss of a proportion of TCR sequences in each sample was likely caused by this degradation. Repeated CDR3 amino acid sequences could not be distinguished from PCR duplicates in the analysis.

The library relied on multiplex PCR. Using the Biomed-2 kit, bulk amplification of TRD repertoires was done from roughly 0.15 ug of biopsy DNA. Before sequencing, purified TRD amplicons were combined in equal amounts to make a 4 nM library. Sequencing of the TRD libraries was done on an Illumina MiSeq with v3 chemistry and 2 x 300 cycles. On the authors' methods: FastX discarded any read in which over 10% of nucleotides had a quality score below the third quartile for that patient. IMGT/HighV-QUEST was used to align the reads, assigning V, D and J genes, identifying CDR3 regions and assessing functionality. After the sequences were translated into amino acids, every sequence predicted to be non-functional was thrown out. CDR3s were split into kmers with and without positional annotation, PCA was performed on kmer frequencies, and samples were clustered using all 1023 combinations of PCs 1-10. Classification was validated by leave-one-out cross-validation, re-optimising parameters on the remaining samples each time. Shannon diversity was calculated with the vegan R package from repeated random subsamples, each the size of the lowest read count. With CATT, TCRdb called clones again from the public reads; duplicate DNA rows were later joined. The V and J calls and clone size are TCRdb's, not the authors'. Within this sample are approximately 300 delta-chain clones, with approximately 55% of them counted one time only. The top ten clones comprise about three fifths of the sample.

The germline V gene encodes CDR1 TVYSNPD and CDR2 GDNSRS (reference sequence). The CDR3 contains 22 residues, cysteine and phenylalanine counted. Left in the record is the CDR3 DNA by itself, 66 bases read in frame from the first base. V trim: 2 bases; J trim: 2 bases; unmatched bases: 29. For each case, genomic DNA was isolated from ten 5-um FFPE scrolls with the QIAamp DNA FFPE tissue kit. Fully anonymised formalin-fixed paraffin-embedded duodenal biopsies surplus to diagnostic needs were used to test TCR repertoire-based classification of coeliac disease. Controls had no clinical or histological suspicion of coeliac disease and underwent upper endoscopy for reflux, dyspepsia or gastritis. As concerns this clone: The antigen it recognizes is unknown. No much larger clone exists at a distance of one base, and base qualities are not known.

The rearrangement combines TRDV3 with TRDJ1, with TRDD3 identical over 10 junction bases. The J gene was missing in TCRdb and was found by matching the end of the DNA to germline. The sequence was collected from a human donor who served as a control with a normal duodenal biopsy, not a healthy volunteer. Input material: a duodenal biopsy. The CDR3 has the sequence CAFRGLPPTWGIRGKKTDKLIF. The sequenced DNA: TGTGCCTTTCGAGGCCTTCCTCCTACCTGGGGGATAAGGGGGAAAAAAACCGATAAACTCATCTTT.